This passage covers 20 T cell receptor beta chains from one sample sequenced in a study of regulatory T cells in long-lasting Graves disease. Researchers made TCR beta libraries by using iRepertoire HTBI primers and running Arm-PCR on CDR3 regions. TCRdb re-analysed the multiplex PCR reads in MiXCR, keeping a single row per CDR3 protein. The data contain hundreds of thousands of distinct CDR3 sequences, around a fifth of them singletons. The time point denotes: persistent/refractory GD, antithyroid drugs over 5 years with positive TRAb. RNA from PBMCs was the source of the TCR library. The material sequenced was peripheral blood mononuclear cells (PBMCs), taken when the disease was refractory, from a patient treated with antithyroid drugs. These receptors originate from a female donor with Graves disease.

CDR3 DNA sequence: TGTGCCTGGAGTGGGGCGGGACACCTGAACACTGAAGCTTTCTTT. Its protein product is CAWSGAGHLNTEAFF. This chain links TRBV30 with TRBJ1-1, with D perhaps TRBD1 (6 bases). The CDR3 loop spans 15 amino acids. V dropped 1 base and J dropped 0 bases, with 12 bases sitting between them. Germline CDR1 is GTSNPN and CDR2 is SVGIG (reference sequence).

This clonotype was seen ten or more times. This sequence joins TRBV11-2 and TRBJ2-5; tentatively, D is TRBD2 (6 bases). Germline V CDR1 and CDR2: SGHAT, FQNNGV. The CDR3 spans 15 residues. The V and J ends lost 0 bases and 1 base respectively, with 9 bases between them. The chain's CDR3 is CASSLDRGIQETQYF. In nucleotides, the CDR3 is TGTGCCAGCAGCTTAGATCGGGGGATCCAAGAGACCCAGTACTTC.

This clonotype was picked up many times. One junction end disagrees with the germline gene, perhaps due to a read error. The CDR3 sequence is CASRRTANTEAFF. The DNA of the CDR3 is TGTGCCAGCAGGCGGACAGCCAACACTGAAGCTTTCTTT. The chain links TRBV5-1 to TRBJ1-1, with D possibly matching TRBD1 (6 bases). The germline V gene encodes CDR1 SGHRS and CDR2 YFSETQ. CDR3 length: 13 residues.

This sequence joins TRBV29-1 and TRBJ1-1; D is uncertain. The V end lost 4 bases, the J end lost 5 bases, and 8 bases lay between the germline ends. Germline lookup yields CDR1 SQVTM and CDR2 ANQGSEA. This CDR3 contains 11 residues. The CDR3 coding sequence is TGCAGCGTTGCCGGGAAAACTGAAGCTTTCTTT. Protein: CSVAGKTEAFF.

Of note for this clonotype: This likely came from a read error, as a far larger clone is one base away. The V gene is TRBV7-8, the J gene TRBJ1-1; D ambiguous. This CDR3 has 11 residues. Germline CDR1 SGHVS, CDR2 FQNEAQ. The CDR3 DNA follows: TGTGCCAGCAGTGTGGGCACTGAAACTTTCTTT. Translated: CASSVGTETFF.

J is TRBJ2-3 and V is TRBV7-9, with a weak D call TRBD2 (6 bases). V was clipped by 6 bases and J by 2 bases, with 12 bases between them. CDR1 and CDR2 (germline): SEHNR, FQNEAQ (reference sequence). This CDR3 is 14 amino acids long. This CDR3 reads CASRRTTITDTQYF. CDR3 sequence (DNA): TGTGCCAGCAGGCGGACTACCATCACAGATACGCAGTATTTT.

This clonotype was detected ten times or more. The chain has TRBV2 and TRBJ2-7; the D is unclear. The V gene lost 5 bases and the J gene lost 1 base, with 12 bases spanning the gap. CDR3 length equals 14 residues. Germline assignment: CDR1 SNHLY and CDR2 FYNNEI. For the CDR3, the DNA is TGTGCCAGCAGTCCCAGGATCCCGTCCTACGAGCAGTACTTC. Translated, it gives CASSPRIPSYEQYF.

In its sample, this clonotype was seen many times. This rearrangement joins TRBV6-1 to TRBJ1-2; 8 bases align to TRBD1. CDR3 length: 15 residues. Trimming at V came to 2 bases and at J to 6 bases, leaving 8 bases not matched to a gene. The V gene's germline CDR1 is MNHNS and CDR2 SASEGT. CDR3 nucleotides: TGTGCCAGCAGTGAACCCGGGACAGGAAACAATGGCTACACCTTC. Its translation is CASSEPGTGNNGYTF.

The genes are TRBV2 and TRBJ1-6; D gene unclear. V lost 0 bases, J lost 10 bases, and 13 bases lay in between. Germline assignment: CDR1 SNHLY and CDR2 FYNNEI. The CDR3 extends over 15 amino acids. The CDR3 protein is CASSEAEGGWSPLHF. CDR3 sequence (DNA): TGTGCCAGCAGTGAAGCGGAAGGAGGTTGGTCACCCCTCCACTTT.

This clonotype was detected ten times or more. The V and J genes are TRBV12-3 or TRBV12-4 and TRBJ2-5; TRBD1 matches at 7 bases. The CDR3 is 14 residues long. The trim removed 4 bases at V and 5 bases at J, leaving 7 bases unmatched. CDR3 residues: CASSSRQGSETQYF. As DNA, the CDR3 is TGTGCCAGCAGTTCCAGACAGGGTTCGGAGACCCAGTACTTC.

In its sample, this clonotype was seen many times. The V call is TRBV2, the J call TRBJ1-6; a possible D gene is TRBD1 (5 bases). V was pared by 7 bases and J by 8 bases, with 18 bases between. This CDR3 region has 15 residues. Germline V gives CDR1 SNHLY, CDR2 FYNNEI. The CDR3 DNA reads as TGTGCCAGCATGTCATTCATGGGGGGGGATTCACCCCTCCACTTT. It encodes CASMSFMGGDSPLHF. Using reference TRBV2 and TRBJ1-6 for the parts outside the CDR3, the full variable domain is EPEVTQTPSHQVTQMGQEVILRCVPISNHLYFYWYRQILGQKVEFLVSFYNNEISEKSEIFDDQFSVERPDGSNFTLKIRSTKLEDSAMYFCASMSFMGGDSPLHFGNGTRLTVT.

This clonotype was seen many times. The chain recombines TRBV28 with TRBJ1-5; 10 nucleotides match TRBD1. Germline V gives CDR1 MDHEN, CDR2 SYDVKM. The CDR3 has 14 residues. Unmatched junction bases numbered 5, after V lost 7 bases and J lost 5 bases. The CDR3 region has the DNA TGTGCCAGCACCGAGACAGGGGGCCATCAGCCCCAGCATTTT. Residues: CASTETGGHQPQHF.

At least ten counts were recorded for this clonotype. This sequence joins TRBV5-8 and TRBJ1-2; 9 positions agree with TRBD1. After removal of 3 bases from V and 6 bases from J, the junction contained 3 bases not matched to a gene. The CDR3 is 13 amino acids. Germline CDR1 is SGHTS and CDR2 is YDEGEE. CDR3 region: CASSYRDRDGYTF. Here the CDR3 DNA reads TGTGCCAGCAGCTACCGGGACAGGGATGGCTACACCTTC.

This clonotype was recorded a few times. The rearrangement links TRBV20-1 to TRBJ1-5; the match to TRBD1 covers 8 bases. The CDR3 consists of 13 residues. V gave up 3 bases and J gave up 5 bases; unmatched junction bases: 3. Germline assignment: CDR1 DFQATT and CDR2 SNEGSKA (reference sequence). The CDR3 reads CSASSGGDQPQHF. In DNA form, the CDR3 reads TGCAGTGCTAGTTCAGGGGGCGATCAGCCCCAGCATTTT.

In its sample, this clonotype was seen many times. The V gene is TRBV3-1, the J gene TRBJ1-2; 7 bases line up with TRBD1. With V trimmed by 5 bases and J by 5 bases, 11 bases remained unmatched. This CDR3 region has 15 residues. CDR1 LGHDT and CDR2 YNNKEL come from the germline V gene (reference sequence). CDR3 in amino acids: CASSERLDRDYGYTF. The CDR3 DNA sequence: TGTGCCAGCAGCGAACGCCTCGACAGGGATTATGGCTACACCTTC.

This rearrangement joins TRBV10-3 to TRBJ1-4; D is ambiguous. The germline V gene encodes CDR1 ENHRY and CDR2 SYGVKD. V was shortened by 3 bases and J by 8 bases, with 7 bases between the two germline ends. The CDR3 is 12 amino acids. DNA for the CDR3: TGTGCCATCAGTGACACCCCAGAAAAACTGTTTTTT. Its translation: CAISDTPEKLFF.

The chain couples TRBV7-9 to TRBJ1-1, with unresolved D. The V end lost 5 bases, the J end lost 0 bases, and 10 bases lay between the germline ends. Germline values: CDR1 SEHNR, CDR2 FQNEAQ (reference sequence). This CDR3 is built from 14 residues. The CDR3 spells CASSPAVVNTEAFF. The CDR3 DNA is TGTGCCAGCAGCCCAGCCGTCGTGAACACTGAAGCTTTCTTT.

CDR3 in amino acids: CASSILPGTGGRGNQPQHF. CDR3 nucleotide sequence: TGTGCCAGTAGTATCCTGCCCGGGACAGGGGGTAGGGGCAATCAGCCCCAGCATTTT. The gene calls are TRBV19 and TRBJ1-5, with 11 bases matching TRBD1. The CDR3 loop spans 19 amino acids. The junction had 12 bases not matched to a gene; V was cut back by 3 bases and J by 2 bases. The V gene's germline CDR1 is LNHDA and CDR2 SQIVND (reference sequence).

This chain connects TRBV4-1 to TRBJ1-1; D remains ambiguous. The V gene lost 6 bases and the J gene lost 1 base, with 6 bases spanning the gap. Germline V gives CDR1 MGHRA, CDR2 YSYEKL. The CDR3 is 12 amino acids. CDR3 sequence: CASSWPNTEAFF. The CDR3 nucleotides read TGCGCCAGCAGTTGGCCGAACACTGAAGCTTTCTTT.

The CDR3 protein is CASSRVGTGELFF. The CDR3 DNA sequence: TGCGCCAGCAGCAGGGTTGGCACCGGGGAGCTGTTTTTT. This rearrangement joins TRBV10-2 to TRBJ2-2; maybe TRBD1 (5 bases). The germline V and J ends were trimmed by 6 bases and 4 bases, with 9 bases remaining between them. This CDR3 is built from 13 residues. Per the germline V gene, CDR1 is WSHSY and CDR2 is SAAADI.